The 6 T cell receptor beta chains listed next were all sequenced from one sample in a study of graft-versus-host responses after intestinal transplantation. There were some 200,000 CFSE-labeled responder cells plated together with some 200,000 irradiated, violet-dye-labeled stimulator cells. This table comes from immunoSEQ multiplex PCR, and its TCRdb copy is limited to in-frame clones, with some not included. The sample carries roughly 17,000 clones, 38% recorded once. Sequenced here: alloreactive CD8+ T cells from a mixed lymphocyte reaction culture, sampled before intestinal transplant. Stated subset: CFSE-low proliferating T cells sorted from roughly six-day pre-transplant mixed lymphocyte reaction (GvH or HvG direction). The receptors come from a human patient who received an intestinal transplant.

This clone has more than one count but fewer than ten. V is TRBV7-9 and J is TRBJ2-3; 12 bases fit TRBD1. This CDR3 is built from 16 residues. Germline lookup yields CDR1 SEHNR and CDR2 FQNEAQ (reference sequence). Trimming removed 0 bases from V and 5 bases from J; junction bases left unmatched: 3. This CDR3 reads CASSLAGTGGGDTQYF. The CDR3 coding sequence is TGTGCCAGCAGCTTAGCCGGGACAGGGGGCGGAGATACGCAGTATTTT.

This chain uses TRBV6-5 with TRBJ2-1, with D perhaps matching TRBD1 or TRBD2 (5 bases each). Looked up from germline, CDR1 is MNHEY and CDR2 is SVGAGI. This CDR3 has 12 amino acids. Trimming pared 5 bases from V and 7 bases from J, leaving 9 bases between. The DNA of the CDR3 is TGTGCCAGCAGTGAATGGGGGAATGAGCAGTTCTTC. Translated, it gives CASSEWGNEQFF.

The chain is built from TRBV27 and TRBJ2-7, with 9 positions matching TRBD2. The CDR3 spans 16 residues. CDR1 and CDR2 from the germline V gene are MNHEY and SMNVEV (reference sequence). Losses at the gene ends were 0 bases for V and 3 bases for J; bases not matched to a gene: 6. In DNA, the CDR3 is TGTGCCAGCAGTTTATCGCCGGCTAGCGGGGTCTACGAGCAGTACTTC. It yields the protein CASSLSPASGVYEQYF.

This clone turned up a few times. This chain connects TRBV21-1 to TRBJ2-7; the table gives TRBD1 as D, unverified against the DNA. TRBV21-1 is a documented pseudogene. The CDR3 is made up of 13 amino acids. CDR3 sequence: CASPDRLSYEQYF. The CDR3 DNA reads as TGTGCCAGTCCCGACAGGCTCTCCTACGAGCAGTACTTC.

Only a few counts were recorded for this clone. The rearrangement links TRBV5-4 to TRBJ1-2; perhaps TRBD1 as D (6 bases). The V and J ends lost 4 bases and 2 bases respectively, with 15 bases between them. The CDR3 has 15 residues. CDR1 is SGHNT and CDR2 is YYREEE in the germline V gene (reference sequence). CDR3 amino acids: CASSRQDPSNYGYTF. The CDR3 nucleotides read TGTGCCAGCAGCCGACAGGACCCGTCCAACTATGGCTACACCTTC.

The rearrangement uses TRBV7-8 and TRBJ1-1, with TRBD1 as a possible D gene (5 bases). CDR3 size: 14 residues. The V end was cut by 4 bases, the J end by 1 base, with 10 bases between. Germline V gives CDR1 SGHVS, CDR2 FQNEAQ. The CDR3 here is CASSYWDGNTEAFF. DNA for the CDR3: TGTGCCAGCAGCTACTGGGACGGGAACACTGAAGCTTTCTTT. Looking up the rest from reference TRBV7-8 and TRBJ1-1 gives the full variable domain: GAGVSQSPRYKVAKRGQDVALRCDPISGHVSLFWYQQALGQGPEFLTYFQNEAQLDKSGLPSDRFFAERPEGSVSTLKIQRTQQEDSAVYLCASSYWDGNTEAFFGQGTRLTVV.